Sequencing of this TCR beta chain was carried out in a study of monozygotic twins with inflammatory bowel disease. Notes on this clonotype: The target antigen is unknown.

The CDR3 covers 17 residues. One entry per CDR3 protein, without DNA, is what TCRdb gives after re-calling the 5' RACE reads. With a few hundred thousand distinct CDR3 sequences in the sample, the ten largest clones hold approximately 2.4%. Study-wide results and limits: Among the T cells, different subtypes could not be distinguished. In these data, no single strong IBD-associated signal or clonotype received support. Diversity of TCRbeta measured by inverse Simpson was lower in IBD patients than in healthy co-twins. Patients received differing immunosuppressive treatments, which may have added variability to their repertoires.

This receptor was taken from a human donor with ulcerative colitis or Crohn's disease, or a healthy co-twin of an affected twin (not recorded which). V is TRBV12-3 or TRBV12-4 and J is TRBJ2-5; TCRdb indicates TRBD1, and absent DNA this call remains unverified. The sample comprised blood. The CDR3: CASSLAVRTALEETQYF.